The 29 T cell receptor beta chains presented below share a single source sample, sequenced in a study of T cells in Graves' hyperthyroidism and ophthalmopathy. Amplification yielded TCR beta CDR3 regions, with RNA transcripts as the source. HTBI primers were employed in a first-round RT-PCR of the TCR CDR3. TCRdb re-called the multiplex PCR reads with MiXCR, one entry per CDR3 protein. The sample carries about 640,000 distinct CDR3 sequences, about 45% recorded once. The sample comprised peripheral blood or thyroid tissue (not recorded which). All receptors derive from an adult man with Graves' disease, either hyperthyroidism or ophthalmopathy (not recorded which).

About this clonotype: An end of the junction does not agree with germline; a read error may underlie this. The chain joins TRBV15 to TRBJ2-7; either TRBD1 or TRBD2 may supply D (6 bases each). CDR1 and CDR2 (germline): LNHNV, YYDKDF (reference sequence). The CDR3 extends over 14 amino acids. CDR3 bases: TGTGCCGCCAGCAGTGAGGAGGGACACGGCGAGCAGTACTTC. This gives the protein CAASSEEGHGEQYF. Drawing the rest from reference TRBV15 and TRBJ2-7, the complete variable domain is DAMVIQNPRYQVTQFGKPVTLSCSQTLNHNVMYWYQQKSSQAPKLLFHYYDKDFNNEADTPDNFQSRRPNTSFCFLDIRSPGLGDTAMYLCAASSEEGHGEQYFGPGTRLTVT.

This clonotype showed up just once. Here the CDR3 reads CASSLVPGATGNTIYF. Here the CDR3 DNA reads TGTGCCAGCAGCTTAGTACCCGGGGCGACTGGAAACACCATATATTTT. The rearrangement uses TRBV11-2 and TRBJ1-3; tentatively, D is TRBD1 (5 bases). The CDR3 runs to 16 residues. Germline CDR1 reads SGHAT; CDR2 reads FQNNGV. V gave up 1 base and J gave up 2 bases, with 12 bases separating them.

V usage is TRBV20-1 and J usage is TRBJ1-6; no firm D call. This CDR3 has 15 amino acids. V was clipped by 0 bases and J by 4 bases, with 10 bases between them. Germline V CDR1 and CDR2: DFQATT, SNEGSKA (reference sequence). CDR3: CSARDGDGYNSPLHF. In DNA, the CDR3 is TGCAGTGCTAGAGACGGCGACGGGTATAATTCACCCCTCCACTTT.

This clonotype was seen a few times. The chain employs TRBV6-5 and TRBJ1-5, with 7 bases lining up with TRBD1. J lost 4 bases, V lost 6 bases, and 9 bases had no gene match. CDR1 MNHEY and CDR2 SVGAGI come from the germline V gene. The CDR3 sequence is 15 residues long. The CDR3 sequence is CASSSSGGLNQPQHF. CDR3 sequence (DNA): TGTGCCAGCAGCTCCTCAGGGGGACTAAATCAGCCCCAGCATTTT.

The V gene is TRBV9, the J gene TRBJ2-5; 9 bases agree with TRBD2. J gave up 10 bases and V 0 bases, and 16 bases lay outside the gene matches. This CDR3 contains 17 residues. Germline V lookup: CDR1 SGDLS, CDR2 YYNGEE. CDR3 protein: CASSVGPGTSTSSGQYF. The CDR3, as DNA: TGTGCCAGCAGCGTAGGCCCCGGGACTAGCACATCTAGCGGCCAGTACTTC.

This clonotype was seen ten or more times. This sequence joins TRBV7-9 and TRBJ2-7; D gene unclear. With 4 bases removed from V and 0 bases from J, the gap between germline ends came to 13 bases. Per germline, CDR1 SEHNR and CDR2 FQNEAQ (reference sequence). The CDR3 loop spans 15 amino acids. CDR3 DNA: TGTGCCAGCAGCTCTACGGCCGTAGTCTCCTACGAGCAGTACTTC. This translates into CASSSTAVVSYEQYF.

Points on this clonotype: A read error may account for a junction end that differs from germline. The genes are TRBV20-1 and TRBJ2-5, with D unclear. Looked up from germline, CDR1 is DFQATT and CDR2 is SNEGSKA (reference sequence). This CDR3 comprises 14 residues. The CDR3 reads CSAQKGGSQEAQYF. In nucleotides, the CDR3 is TGCAGTGCCCAAAAGGGCGGCTCCCAAGAGGCCCAGTACTTC.

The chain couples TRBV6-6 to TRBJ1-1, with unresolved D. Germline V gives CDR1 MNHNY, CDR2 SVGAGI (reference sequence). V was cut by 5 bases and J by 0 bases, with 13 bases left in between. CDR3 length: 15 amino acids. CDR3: CASSPWRVMNTEAFF. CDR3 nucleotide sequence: TGTGCCAGCAGTCCGTGGAGAGTCATGAACACTGAAGCTTTCTTT.

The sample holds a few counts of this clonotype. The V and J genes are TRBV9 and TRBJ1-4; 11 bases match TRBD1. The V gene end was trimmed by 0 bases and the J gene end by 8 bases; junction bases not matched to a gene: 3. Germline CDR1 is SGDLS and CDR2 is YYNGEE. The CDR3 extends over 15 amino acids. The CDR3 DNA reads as TGTGCCAGCAGCGTAGACGGGACAGGGGGGGAAAAACTGTTTTTT. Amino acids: CASSVDGTGGEKLFF.

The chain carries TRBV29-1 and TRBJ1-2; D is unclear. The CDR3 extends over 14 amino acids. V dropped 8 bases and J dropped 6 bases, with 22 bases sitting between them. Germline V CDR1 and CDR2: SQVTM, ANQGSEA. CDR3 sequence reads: CSSQEWGGYDGYTF. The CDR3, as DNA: TGCAGCAGCCAAGAATGGGGTGGCTATGATGGCTACACCTTC.

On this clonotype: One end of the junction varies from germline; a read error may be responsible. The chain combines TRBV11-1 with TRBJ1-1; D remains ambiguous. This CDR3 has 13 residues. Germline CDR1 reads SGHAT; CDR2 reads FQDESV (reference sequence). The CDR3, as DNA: TGTGCCGGCAGCTTAGCCTACTCCCGTGAAGCTTTCTTT. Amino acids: CAGSLAYSREAFF.

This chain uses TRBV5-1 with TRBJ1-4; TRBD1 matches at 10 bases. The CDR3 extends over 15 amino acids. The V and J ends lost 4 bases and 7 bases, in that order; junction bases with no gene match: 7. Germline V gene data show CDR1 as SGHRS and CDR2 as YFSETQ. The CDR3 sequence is CASSLRTGGGEKLFF. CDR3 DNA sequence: TGCGCCAGCAGCCTACGGACAGGGGGAGGTGAAAAACTGTTTTTT.

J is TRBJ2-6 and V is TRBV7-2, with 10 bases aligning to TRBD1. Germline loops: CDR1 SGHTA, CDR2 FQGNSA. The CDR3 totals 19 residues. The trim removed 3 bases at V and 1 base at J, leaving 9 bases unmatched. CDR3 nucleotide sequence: TGTGCCAGCAGCTTCCTCCGGGACAGGGGTGGGTCTGGGGCCAACGTCCTGACTTTC. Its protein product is CASSFLRDRGGSGANVLTF.

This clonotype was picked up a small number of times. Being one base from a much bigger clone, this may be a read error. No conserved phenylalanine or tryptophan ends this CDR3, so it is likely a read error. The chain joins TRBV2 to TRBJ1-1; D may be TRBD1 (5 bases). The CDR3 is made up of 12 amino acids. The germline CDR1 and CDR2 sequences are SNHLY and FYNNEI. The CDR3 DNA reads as TGTACACAGGCCCAAGGGTGGGCTGAAGCTTTCCTT. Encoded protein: CTQAQGWAEAFL.

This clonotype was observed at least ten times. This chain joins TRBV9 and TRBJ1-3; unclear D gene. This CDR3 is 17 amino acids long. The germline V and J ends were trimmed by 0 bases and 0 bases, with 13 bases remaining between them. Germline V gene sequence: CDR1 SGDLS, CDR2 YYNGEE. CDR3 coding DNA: TGTGCCAGCAGCGTAGCTAAGAGTCCTAGCTCTGGAAACACCATATATTTT. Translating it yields CASSVAKSPSSGNTIYF.

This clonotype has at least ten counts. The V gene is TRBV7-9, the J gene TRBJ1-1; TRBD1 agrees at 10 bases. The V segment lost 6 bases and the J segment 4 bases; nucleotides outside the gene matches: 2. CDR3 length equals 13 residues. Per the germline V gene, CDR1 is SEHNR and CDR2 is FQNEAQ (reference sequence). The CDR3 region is CASSRDRGTEAFF. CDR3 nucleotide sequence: TGTGCCAGCAGTCGGGACAGGGGCACTGAAGCTTTCTTT. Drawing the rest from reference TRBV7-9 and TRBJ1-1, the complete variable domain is DTGVSQNPRHKITKRGQNVTFRCDPISEHNRLYWYRQTLGQGPEFLTYFQNEAQLEKSRLLSDRFSAERPKGSFSTLEIQRTEQGDSAMYLCASSRDRGTEAFFGQGTRLTVV.

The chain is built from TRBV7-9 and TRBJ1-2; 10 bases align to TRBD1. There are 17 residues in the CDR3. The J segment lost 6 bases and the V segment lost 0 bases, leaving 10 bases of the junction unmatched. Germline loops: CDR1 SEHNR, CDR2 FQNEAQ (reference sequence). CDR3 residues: CASSLAQPYGTGDGYTF. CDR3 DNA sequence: TGTGCCAGCAGCTTAGCGCAGCCCTACGGGACAGGGGATGGCTACACCTTC.

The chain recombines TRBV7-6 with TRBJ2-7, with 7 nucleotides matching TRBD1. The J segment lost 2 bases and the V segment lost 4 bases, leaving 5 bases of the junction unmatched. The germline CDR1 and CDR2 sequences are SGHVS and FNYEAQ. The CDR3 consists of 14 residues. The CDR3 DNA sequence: TGTGCCAGCAGCTCCCGGGGACAGCCCTACGAGCAGTACTTC. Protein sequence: CASSSRGQPYEQYF.

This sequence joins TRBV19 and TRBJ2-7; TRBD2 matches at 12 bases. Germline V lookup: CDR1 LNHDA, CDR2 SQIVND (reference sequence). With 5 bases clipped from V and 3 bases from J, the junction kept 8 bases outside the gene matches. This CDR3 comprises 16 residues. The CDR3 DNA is TGTGCCAGTAGTTCGCGGACTAGCGGGACCAGCTACGAGCAGTACTTC. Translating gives CASSSRTSGTSYEQYF.

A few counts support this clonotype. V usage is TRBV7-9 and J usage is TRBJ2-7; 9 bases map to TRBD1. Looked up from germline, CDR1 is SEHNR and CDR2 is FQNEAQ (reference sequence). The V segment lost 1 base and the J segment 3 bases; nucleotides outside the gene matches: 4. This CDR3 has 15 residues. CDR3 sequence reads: CASSLEGQGHYEQYF. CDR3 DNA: TGTGCCAGCAGCTTAGAGGGACAGGGCCACTACGAGCAGTACTTC.

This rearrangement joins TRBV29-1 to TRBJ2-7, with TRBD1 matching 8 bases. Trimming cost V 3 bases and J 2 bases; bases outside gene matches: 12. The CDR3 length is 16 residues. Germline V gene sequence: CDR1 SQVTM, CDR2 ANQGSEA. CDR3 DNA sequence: TGCAGCGTTGATTTTGCGGACAGGGTAGGGACCTACGAGCAGTACTTC. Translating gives CSVDFADRVGTYEQYF.

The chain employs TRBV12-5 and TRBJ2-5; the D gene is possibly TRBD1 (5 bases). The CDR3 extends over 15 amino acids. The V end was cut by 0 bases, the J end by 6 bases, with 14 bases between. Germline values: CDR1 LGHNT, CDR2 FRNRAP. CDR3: CASGLVIGVPQTQYF. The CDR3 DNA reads TGTGCTAGTGGTTTGGTTATAGGGGTGCCCCAGACCCAGTACTTC. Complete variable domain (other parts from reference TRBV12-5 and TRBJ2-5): DARVTQTPRHKVTEMGQEVTMRCQPILGHNTVFWYRQTMMQGLELLAYFRNRAPLDDSGMPKDRFSAEMPDATLATLKIQPSEPRDSAVYFCASGLVIGVPQTQYFGPGTRLLVL.

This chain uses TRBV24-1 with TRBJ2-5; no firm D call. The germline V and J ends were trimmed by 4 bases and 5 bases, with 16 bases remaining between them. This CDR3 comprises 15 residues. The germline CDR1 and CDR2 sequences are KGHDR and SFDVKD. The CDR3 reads CATSDEDQASETQYF. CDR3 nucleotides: TGTGCCACCAGTGACGAGGACCAGGCGAGCGAGACCCAGTACTTC.

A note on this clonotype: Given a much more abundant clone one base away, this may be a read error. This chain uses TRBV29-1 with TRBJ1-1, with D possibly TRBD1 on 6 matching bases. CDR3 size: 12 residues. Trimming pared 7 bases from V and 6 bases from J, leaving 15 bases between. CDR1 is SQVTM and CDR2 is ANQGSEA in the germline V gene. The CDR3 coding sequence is TGCAGCGCGATACCAGGGGTTCCTGAAGCTTTCTTT. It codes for CSAIPGVPEAFF.

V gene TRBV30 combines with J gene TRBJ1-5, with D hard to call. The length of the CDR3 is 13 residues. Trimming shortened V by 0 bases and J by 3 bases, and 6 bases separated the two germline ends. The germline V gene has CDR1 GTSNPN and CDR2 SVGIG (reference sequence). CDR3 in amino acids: CAWSVDPNQPQHF. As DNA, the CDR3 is TGTGCCTGGAGTGTAGACCCCAATCAGCCCCAGCATTTT.

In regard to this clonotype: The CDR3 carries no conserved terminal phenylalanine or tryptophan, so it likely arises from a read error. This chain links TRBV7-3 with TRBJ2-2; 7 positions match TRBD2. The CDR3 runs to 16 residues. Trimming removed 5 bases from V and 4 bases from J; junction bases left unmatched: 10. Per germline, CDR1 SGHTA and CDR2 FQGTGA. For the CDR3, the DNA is TGTGCCAGCAGCCAAACGGGGGGTTGGAGCACCGGGGAGCTGTTTTTA. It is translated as CASSQTGGWSTGELFL.

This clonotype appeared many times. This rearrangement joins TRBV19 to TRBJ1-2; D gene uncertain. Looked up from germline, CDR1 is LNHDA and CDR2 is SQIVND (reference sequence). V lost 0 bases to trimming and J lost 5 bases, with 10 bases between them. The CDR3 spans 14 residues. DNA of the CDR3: TGTGCCAGTAGTATAGATGCCATAGGTTATGGCTACACCTTC. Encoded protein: CASSIDAIGYGYTF. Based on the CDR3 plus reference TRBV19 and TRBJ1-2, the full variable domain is DGGITQSPKYLFRKEGQNVTLSCEQNLNHDAMYWYRQDPGQGLRLIYYSQIVNDFQKGDIAEGYSVSREKKESFPLTVTSAQKNPTAFYLCASSIDAIGYGYTFGSGTRLTVV.

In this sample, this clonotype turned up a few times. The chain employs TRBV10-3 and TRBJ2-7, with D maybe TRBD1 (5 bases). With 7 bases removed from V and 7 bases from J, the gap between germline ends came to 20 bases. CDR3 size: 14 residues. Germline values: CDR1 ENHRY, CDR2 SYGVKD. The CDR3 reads CAITKGLVQGEQYF. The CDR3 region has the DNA TGTGCCATCACGAAGGGGTTAGTGCAAGGGGAGCAGTACTTC.

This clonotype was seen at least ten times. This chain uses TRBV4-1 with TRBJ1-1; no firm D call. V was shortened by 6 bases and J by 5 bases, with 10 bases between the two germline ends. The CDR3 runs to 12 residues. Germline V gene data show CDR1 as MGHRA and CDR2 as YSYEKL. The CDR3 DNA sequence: TGCGCCAGCAGGACACGTGGGACTGAAGCTTTCTTT. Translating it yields CASRTRGTEAFF.